This T cell receptor (beta chain) was profiled in a study of blood T cells in healthy people across ages. No fewer than 6 million PBMCs went into each sample. RNA extraction gave at least 6 micrograms of total RNA per sample. Study-level findings and limits: Estimates of total diversity, which came from one million sequenced T cells, were considered to be underestimates.

Primed by a sample-barcoded 5' primer and a J-beta primer mix, a second PCR proceeded for 7 to 11 cycles. In TCRdb, the 5' RACE reads were re-called with MiXCR into one record per CDR3 protein. The sample shows hundreds of thousands of distinct CDR3 sequences, roughly 49% of them seen only once. For this clonotype: Its cognate antigen is unknown.

CDR1 and CDR2 (germline): SQVTM, ANQGSEA. The CDR3 spans 11 residues. V lost 2 bases and J lost 11, with 12 bases in between. The chain joins TRBV29-1 to TRBJ2-5; tentatively, D is TRBD1 (5 bases). Sequenced sample: blood. This TCR derives from a woman aged 55-75 years in good health. The CDR3 spells CSVEKGMAQYF. CDR3 nucleotide sequence: TGCAGCGTTGAAAAGGGGATGGCTCAGTACTTC.